Shown below are 32 T cell receptor beta chains from a single sample sequenced in a study of cytomegalovirus exposure and HLA in healthy donors. The PCR made use of 60 Vbeta and 13 Jbeta primers. Sequencing used immunoSEQ multiplex PCR; TCRdb keeps in-frame clones, though not all of them. In the table there are roughly 150,000 clones, 75% of which are singletons. Sample: PBMCs. These receptor sequences come from a woman between 50 and 59 years old in good health and CMV-seropositive.

The CDR3 reads CASSETSEGSDTEAFF. CDR3 nucleotide sequence: TGTGCCAGCAGTGAAACCTCGGAGGGGTCGGACACTGAAGCTTTCTTT. The gene calls are TRBV2 and TRBJ1-1, with D perhaps TRBD1 (5 bases). This CDR3 region has 16 residues. V lost 2 bases and J 3 bases, leaving 16 bases between the germline ends. In germline, CDR1 is SNHLY, CDR2 FYNNEI.

This clone was recorded once. This chain links TRBV4-1 with TRBJ2-1; possible D gene TRBD1, 6 bases. Germline V gene sequence: CDR1 MGHRA, CDR2 YSYEKL. This CDR3 has 16 amino acids. V was pared by 0 bases and J by 5 bases, with 14 bases between. CDR3 residues: CASSQDWGQSNNEQFF. CDR3 coding DNA: TGCGCCAGCAGCCAAGACTGGGGGCAATCTAACAATGAGCAGTTCTTC.

This clone appeared a few times. The chain joins TRBV6-1 to TRBJ2-5; TRBD2 matches 7 bases. Germline CDR1 is MNHNS and CDR2 is SASEGT. CDR3 length: 14 residues. V lost 6 bases, J lost 1 base, and 5 bases stayed unmatched. The CDR3: CASRVAGTQETQYF. CDR3 nucleotides: TGTGCCAGCAGAGTAGCGGGTACCCAAGAGACCCAGTACTTC.

The genes are TRBV7-3 and TRBJ1-1; D is uncertain. Trimming stripped 2 bases from V and 0 bases from J, with 4 bases between. The CDR3 is 13 amino acids. Germline CDR1 and CDR2: SGHTA and FQGTGA. The CDR3 is CASSLEVNTEAFF. CDR3 DNA: TGTGCCAGCAGCTTAGAGGTGAACACTGAAGCTTTCTTT.

This chain connects TRBV5-1 to TRBJ2-5, with TRBD2 identical over 11 bases. The length of the CDR3 is 16 residues. Germline V gene lookup returns CDR1 SGHRS and CDR2 YFSETQ. The ends lost 0 bases at V and 1 base at J; junction bases unmatched: 2. CDR3: CASSLVGLAGQETQYF. In DNA form, the CDR3 reads TGCGCCAGCAGCTTGGTAGGACTAGCGGGCCAAGAGACCCAGTACTTC.

The gene calls are TRBV6-5 and TRBJ2-1, with 9 bases lining up with TRBD2. Germline V CDR1 and CDR2: MNHEY, SVGAGI. CDR3 length equals 14 residues. J gave up 4 bases and V 6 bases, and 4 bases lay outside the gene matches. The CDR3 nucleotides are TGTGCCAGCAGGAGCGGGGGGCATTACAATGAGCAGTTCTTC. Protein product: CASRSGGHYNEQFF.

This clone is a singleton in its sample. This chain connects TRBV18 to TRBJ1-1; the match to TRBD1 covers 10 bases. V lost 3 bases to trimming and J lost 7 bases; unmatched junction nucleotides: 5. Germline V CDR1 and CDR2: KGHSH, LQKENI. The CDR3 runs 14 residues. The CDR3 bases are TGTGCCAGCTCACCCGGGACAGGGGTCGGTGAAGCTTTCTTT. This gives the protein CASSPGTGVGEAFF.

The CDR3 spells CASSSAIVAKNIQYF. CDR3 DNA sequence: TGTGCCAGCAGCTCAGCTATCGTAGCCAAAAACATTCAGTACTTC. The J gene is TRBJ2-4, the V gene TRBV7-9; the D is unclear. The CDR3 runs 15 residues. CDR1 is SEHNR and CDR2 is FQNEAQ in the germline V gene (reference sequence). Trimming cost V 4 bases and J 0 bases, with 10 bases left between them.

The gene calls are TRBV11-1 and TRBJ2-7, with TRBD2 as a possible D gene (6 bases). Germline V gene lookup returns CDR1 SGHAT and CDR2 FQDESV (reference sequence). CDR3 length: 17 residues. Trimming stripped 2 bases from V and 2 bases from J, with 19 bases between. The DNA of the CDR3 is TGTGCCAGCAGCTTACGACCAGACAGTTGGGGGGCCTACGAGCAGTACTTC. Its protein product is CASSLRPDSWGAYEQYF.

The chain links TRBV5-6 to TRBJ1-2, with 10 positions matching TRBD1. The CDR3 contains 15 residues. After removal of 4 bases from V and 7 bases from J, the junction contained 10 bases not matched to a gene. Germline assignment: CDR1 SGHDT and CDR2 YYEEEE. Here the CDR3 reads CASSRGGQGRRGYTF. The CDR3 nucleotides read TGTGCCAGCAGCCGAGGGGGACAGGGGCGGCGTGGCTACACCTTC.

This chain joins TRBV5-5 and TRBJ2-7, with D tentatively TRBD1 (5 bases). The length of the CDR3 is 19 residues. V was shortened by 4 bases and J by 2 bases, with 28 bases between the two germline ends. Germline lookup yields CDR1 SGHKS and CDR2 YYEKEE (reference sequence). CDR3: CASSPVGLGRQIETYEQYF. CDR3 sequence (DNA): TGTGCCAGCAGCCCAGTAGGTCTTGGTAGACAGATCGAAACCTACGAGCAGTACTTC. Supplemented by reference TRBV5-5 and TRBJ2-7, the full variable domain reads DAGVTQSPTHLIKTRGQQVTLRCSPISGHKSVSWYQQVLGQGPQFIFQYYEKEERGRGNFPDRFSARQFPNYSSELNVNALLLGDSALYLCASSPVGLGRQIETYEQYFGPGTRLTVT.

In its sample, this clone was seen a few times. The V call is TRBV2, the J call TRBJ1-1; no reliable D call. V was pared by 7 bases and J by 4 bases, with 10 bases between. The CDR3 extends over 12 amino acids. CDR1 is SNHLY, CDR2 FYNNEI, per germline. The CDR3 is CASNQDVTEAFF. The CDR3 nucleotides are TGTGCCAGCAACCAGGATGTCACTGAAGCTTTCTTT.

The table lists this clone with a few counts. The same CDR3 is also encoded by other DNA sequences in this sample. The chain joins TRBV6-5 to TRBJ1-2, with a tentative D call TRBD1 (5 bases). Germline V gives CDR1 MNHEY, CDR2 SVGAGI. Trimming stripped 6 bases from V and 1 base from J, with 9 bases between. The CDR3 extends over 13 amino acids. CDR3 nucleotides: TGTGCCAGCAGCCTAGACAGTAACTATGGCTACACCTTC. Its translation is CASSLDSNYGYTF.

This chain uses TRBV6-1 with TRBJ2-7, with 8 positions matching TRBD1. V lost 2 bases and J lost 3; bases outside the gene matches: 6. The CDR3 is 15 residues long. Germline CDR1 reads MNHNS; CDR2 reads SASEGT. The CDR3 DNA is TGTGCCAGCAGTGAATATGACAGGGGCGTCTACGAGCAGTACTTC. Translated: CASSEYDRGVYEQYF.

V gene TRBV15 combines with J gene TRBJ1-1; D unresolved. Germline assignment: CDR1 LNHNV and CDR2 YYDKDF (reference sequence). There are 13 residues in the CDR3. V was pared by 4 bases and J by 2 bases, with 8 bases between. In DNA, the CDR3 is TGTGCCACCAGCAAAGCCCATAACACTGAAGCTTTCTTT. Protein sequence: CATSKAHNTEAFF.

The chain carries TRBV6-5 and TRBJ1-2, with a weak D call TRBD1 (6 bases). The CDR3 totals 16 residues. Germline lookup yields CDR1 MNHEY and CDR2 SVGAGI. Trimming shortened V by 0 bases and J by 5 bases, and 16 bases separated the two germline ends. The CDR3 region has the DNA TGTGCCAGCAGTTACTCGAGGGGGACCTCCGATTATGGCTACACCTTC. Protein sequence: CASSYSRGTSDYGYTF.

This chain connects TRBV5-1 to TRBJ2-3; no clear D. The germline gives CDR1 SGHRS, CDR2 YFSETQ. V was pared by 2 bases and J by 4 bases, with 11 bases between. The CDR3 is made up of 14 amino acids. CDR3 bases: TGCGCCAGCAGCTTAGCGACGGTGTCAGATACGCAGTATTTT. It is translated as CASSLATVSDTQYF.

This chain connects TRBV7-2 to TRBJ1-5; D is unclear. The V gene's germline CDR1 is SGHTA and CDR2 FQGNSA. Trimming took off 3 bases at V and 0 bases at J, with 9 bases between the two ends. This CDR3 is built from 15 residues. As DNA, the CDR3 is TGTGCCAGCAGCTTCTCGGCGGATAGCAATCAGCCCCAGCATTTT. This codes for CASSFSADSNQPQHF.

This clone was detected only a few times. This sequence joins TRBV6-6 and TRBJ1-2; 7 nucleotides line up with TRBD1. Germline assignment: CDR1 MNHNY and CDR2 SVGAGI (reference sequence). With 0 bases clipped from V and 4 bases from J, the junction kept 5 bases outside the gene matches. The length of the CDR3 is 15 residues. Written as DNA, the CDR3 is TGTGCCAGCAGTTACTCGCAGGGGGAAGTCTATGGCTACACCTTC. As protein: CASSYSQGEVYGYTF.

V usage is TRBV6-6 and J usage is TRBJ1-4; possibly TRBD1 for D (5 bases). V was pared by 6 bases and J by 7 bases, with 18 bases between. The CDR3 is 15 residues long. CDR1 is MNHNY, CDR2 SVGAGI, per germline (reference sequence). The CDR3 loop is CASSQPPGLSEKLFF. Here the CDR3 DNA reads TGTGCCAGCAGCCAACCCCCGGGACTGAGTGAAAAACTGTTTTTT.

V and J are TRBV11-2 and TRBJ2-7; TRBD2 agrees at 7 bases. This CDR3 region has 13 residues. In germline, CDR1 is SGHAT, CDR2 FQNNGV. With V trimmed by 9 bases and J by 3 bases, 8 bases remained unmatched. The CDR3 DNA sequence: TGTGCCAGTTCGGTCGGGGAGGGCTACGAGCAGTACTTC. It codes for CASSVGEGYEQYF.

This chain connects TRBV7-6 to TRBJ1-2; maybe TRBD1 (5 bases). The germline V and J ends were trimmed by 4 bases and 7 bases, with 13 bases remaining between them. Germline CDR1 reads SGHVS; CDR2 reads FNYEAQ. The CDR3 consists of 13 residues. CDR3 nucleotides: TGTGCCAGCAGCTCCTCAGGGATTGGTGGCTACACCTTC. Translated: CASSSSGIGGYTF.

V gene TRBV19 combines with J gene TRBJ2-5; 9 bases line up with TRBD1. The CDR3 consists of 16 residues. Germline CDR1 and CDR2: LNHDA and SQIVND (reference sequence). The V segment lost 5 bases and the J segment 2 bases; nucleotides outside the gene matches: 9. The CDR3 region is CASSLNRGPRQETQYF. DNA for the CDR3: TGTGCCAGTAGTCTAAACAGGGGGCCTCGGCAAGAGACCCAGTACTTC.

This chain connects TRBV28 to TRBJ2-2, with TRBD2 identical over 7 bases. CDR1 and CDR2 (germline): MDHEN, SYDVKM. The CDR3 contains 14 residues. Trimming took 8 bases from V and 7 from J; bases not matched to a gene: 10. DNA for the CDR3: TGTGCCAGCCAACTGGGGGGGAGCGTCGGGGAGCTGTTTTTT. It encodes CASQLGGSVGELFF.

The chain recombines TRBV7-9 with TRBJ1-6, with D unresolved. V lost 1 base to trimming and J lost 9 bases, with 7 bases between them. CDR1 SEHNR and CDR2 FQNEAQ come from the germline V gene (reference sequence). The CDR3 totals 13 residues. CDR3 DNA: TGTGCCAGCAGCTTAGATTGGAGTTCACCCCTCCACTTT. This gives the protein CASSLDWSSPLHF.

V and J are TRBV5-1 and TRBJ1-6; D is unclear. Trimming pared 2 bases from V and 8 bases from J, leaving 8 bases between. Germline V gene data show CDR1 as SGHRS and CDR2 as YFSETQ. The CDR3 has 13 amino acids. The CDR3 loop reads CASSFSIDSPLHF. The CDR3 coding sequence is TGCGCCAGCAGCTTTTCCATAGATTCACCCCTCCACTTT.

The chain employs TRBV5-4 and TRBJ2-2; TRBD1 might be the D (6 bases). Germline-derived CDR1 and CDR2 are SGHNT and YYREEE (reference sequence). V dropped 5 bases and J dropped 4 bases, with 6 bases sitting between them. The CDR3 length is 12 residues. The CDR3 nucleotides are TGTGCCAGCAGGACAGGCACCGGGGAGCTGTTTTTT. Its translation: CASRTGTGELFF.

The J gene is TRBJ2-7, the V gene TRBV6-6, with 9 bases that match TRBD2. The germline V gene encodes CDR1 MNHNY and CDR2 SVGAGI (reference sequence). The V and J ends lost 4 bases and 6 bases, in that order; junction bases with no gene match: 7. The CDR3 length is 14 residues. This CDR3 reads CASSSGTSRSEQYF. The CDR3 DNA is TGTGCCAGCAGTTCCGGGACTAGCAGGTCCGAGCAGTACTTC.

This clone was seen a handful of times. Additional DNA sequences in this sample encode the identical CDR3. J is TRBJ1-5 and V is TRBV18; 9 bases align to TRBD1. In germline, CDR1 is KGHSH, CDR2 LQKENI. This CDR3 is 15 amino acids long. V dropped 3 bases and J dropped 2; count of bases not matched to a gene: 2. CDR3 residues: CASSPDRGGNQPQHF. In DNA form, the CDR3 reads TGTGCCAGCTCACCGGACAGGGGCGGCAATCAGCCCCAGCATTTT.

The chain carries TRBV2 and TRBJ2-1; D ambiguous. Deletions cut 9 bases from V and 3 bases from J, with 6 bases between. In germline, CDR1 is SNHLY, CDR2 FYNNEI. The CDR3 totals 11 residues. CDR3 coding DNA: TGTGCCAGTCTTCTCTACAATGAGCAGTTCTTC. It codes for CASLLYNEQFF.

The rearrangement joins TRBV19 to TRBJ2-1, with 8 positions matching TRBD2. CDR1 is LNHDA and CDR2 is SQIVND in the germline V gene (reference sequence). CDR3 length equals 15 residues. Trimming took 10 bases from V and 4 from J; bases not matched to a gene: 12. CDR3 bases: TGTGCCACTAAGCCCGTAGCGGGACAATACAATGAGCAGTTCTTC. Its translation: CATKPVAGQYNEQFF.

This clone was found a few times. J is TRBJ1-1 and V is TRBV11-2; D ambiguous. The length of the CDR3 is 12 residues. Germline values: CDR1 SGHAT, CDR2 FQNNGV. V dropped 7 bases and J dropped 1 base, with 7 bases sitting between them. CDR3 DNA: TGTGCCAGCACCTTCTCGAACACTGAAGCTTTCTTT. Residues: CASTFSNTEAFF.